One and the same sample provided the 26 T cell receptor beta chains below, sequenced in a study of immune heterogeneity within non-small cell lung tumors. CDR3 of TCR beta was amplified by multiplex PCR that used 32 V and 13 J primers. TCRdb used MiXCR to reprocess the multiplex PCR reads, holding one entry per CDR3 protein. The sample lists approximately 14,000 distinct CDR3 sequences, around 28% occurring once. Genomic DNA from bulk tumor acted as the template, and about 600 ng was loaded per sample. Surgical sampling yielded several biopsies per primary tumor (spaced far apart). Curative operations were performed on patients who had untreated, newly diagnosed non-small cell lung cancer. Sequencing used lung tumor tissue. The receptors here all came from a man aged 35 to 55 with non-small cell lung cancer.

This clonotype has at least ten counts. V gene TRBV13 combines with J gene TRBJ1-6, with TRBD1 matching over 9 bases. Trimming at V came to 3 bases and at J to 6 bases, leaving 3 bases not matched to a gene. This CDR3 is 15 amino acids long. Germline V gene lookup returns CDR1 PRHDT and CDR2 FYEKMQ (reference sequence). In DNA form, the CDR3 reads TGTGCCAGCAGCTTGGGACAGGGAAGTAATTCACCCCTCCACTTT. Amino acids: CASSLGQGSNSPLHF.

About this clonotype: A clone one base away is much larger, so this may be a read error. The chain recombines TRBV28 with TRBJ1-2; TRBD1 aligns across 9 bases. This CDR3 has 14 residues. The germline V gene encodes CDR1 MDHEN and CDR2 SYDVKM. The CDR3 coding sequence is TGTGCCATCAGTCAGGGACAGGGCAACTATGGCTACACCTTC. It translates to CAISQGQGNYGYTF.

At least ten counts were recorded for this clonotype. The chain links TRBV20-1 to TRBJ2-1, with TRBD2 as a possible D gene (5 bases). The V gene's germline CDR1 is DFQATT and CDR2 SNEGSKA (reference sequence). CDR3 length: 15 amino acids. This CDR3 reads CSAITVTSSYNEQFF. The CDR3 bases are TGCAGCGCGATAACGGTTACTAGCTCCTACAATGAGCAGTTCTTC.

This rearrangement joins TRBV4-2 to TRBJ2-1; maybe TRBD2 (6 bases). CDR3 length: 16 amino acids. The germline V gene encodes CDR1 LGHNA and CDR2 YNFKEQ. The V and J ends lost 0 bases and 2 bases respectively, with 11 bases between them. The CDR3, as DNA: TGTGCCAGCAGCCAAGATACACTAGCTGCCTACAATGAGCAGTTCTTC. Translation: CASSQDTLAAYNEQFF.

To note about this clonotype: This may stem from a read error, because a much larger clone lies one nucleotide away. The chain recombines TRBV11-3 with TRBJ1-6, with unresolved D. The germline V gene encodes CDR1 SGHNT and CDR2 YENEEA. The CDR3 contains 14 residues. CDR3: CVSSPGVANSPLHF. The DNA of the CDR3 is TGTGTCAGCAGCCCCGGTGTAGCTAATTCACCCCTCCACTTT.

Judged by abundance, this clonotype is medium-sized. The chain combines TRBV6-1 with TRBJ1-4; D perhaps matches TRBD1 (5 bases). The CDR3 runs to 16 residues. CDR1 and CDR2 from the germline V gene are MNHNS and SASEGT. V was clipped by 4 bases and J by 7 bases, with 19 bases between them. CDR3 sequence reads: CASSARAWGVGEKLFF. The DNA of the CDR3 is TGTGCCAGCAGTGCCCGGGCGTGGGGGGTAGGTGAAAAACTGTTTTTT.

This clonotype was seen many times. The chain carries TRBV27 and TRBJ1-1, with D hard to call. V was trimmed by 2 bases and J by 3 bases, leaving 7 bases between them. Germline loops: CDR1 MNHEY, CDR2 SMNVEV (reference sequence). CDR3 size: 13 residues. The CDR3 loop is CASSLDWDTEAFF. The CDR3 DNA reads as TGTGCCAGCAGTTTAGATTGGGACACTGAAGCTTTCTTT.

The chain carries TRBV28 and TRBJ2-4, with a possible D match to TRBD2 (6 bases). CDR3 size: 12 residues. V was trimmed by 5 bases and J by 6 bases, leaving 8 bases between them. In germline, CDR1 is MDHEN, CDR2 SYDVKM. The CDR3 DNA sequence: TGTGCCAGCAGTCTGGGGGGAAACATTCAGTACTTC. Its protein is CASSLGGNIQYF.

This clonotype was picked up many times. The chain employs TRBV20-1 and TRBJ2-7; 7 bases are a match to TRBD1. Germline V gene sequence: CDR1 DFQATT, CDR2 SNEGSKA (reference sequence). The CDR3 extends over 14 amino acids. The V and J ends lost 3 bases and 3 bases, in that order; junction bases with no gene match: 8. CDR3 bases: TGCAGTGCTAGCTTTCCGGGACAGAACTACGAGCAGTACTTC. Translated: CSASFPGQNYEQYF.

This clonotype was picked up many times. The chain couples TRBV7-9 to TRBJ2-1, with D perhaps matching TRBD1 (5 bases). The V and J ends lost 5 bases and 4 bases respectively, with 15 bases between them. The CDR3 is 15 amino acids. Germline-derived CDR1 and CDR2 are SEHNR and FQNEAQ (reference sequence). CDR3 bases: TGTGCCAGCAGCCTAAACCGTAGGGGATACAATGAGCAGTTCTTC. The encoded protein is CASSLNRRGYNEQFF.

Of note for this clonotype: A clone one base away is much larger, so this may be a read error. V gene TRBV11-3 combines with J gene TRBJ1-2, with D maybe TRBD1 (5 bases). The CDR3 runs to 13 residues. V dropped 4 bases and J dropped 5 bases, with 11 bases sitting between them. CDR1 is SGHNT and CDR2 is YENEEA in the germline V gene. CDR3 DNA: TGTGCCAGCAGCTCGGGACGGAGATATGGCTACACCTTC. Encoded protein: CASSSGRRYGYTF.

In this sample, this clonotype turned up a few times. The gene calls are TRBV5-1 and TRBJ2-5; 10 bases are shared with TRBD2. With 4 bases clipped from V and 5 bases from J, the junction kept 5 bases outside the gene matches. Germline V gene sequence: CDR1 SGHRS, CDR2 YFSETQ. CDR3 size: 14 residues. In nucleotides, the CDR3 is TGCGCCAGCAGCGCGGGACTAGCGATGGAGACCCAGTACTTC. Amino acids: CASSAGLAMETQYF. Supplemented by reference TRBV5-1 and TRBJ2-5, the full variable domain reads KAGVTQTPRYLIKTRGQQVTLSCSPISGHRSVSWYQQTPGQGLQFLFEYFSETQRNKGNFPGRFSGRQFSNSRSEMNVSTLELGDSALYLCASSAGLAMETQYFGPGTRLLVL.

The genes are TRBV10-3 and TRBJ2-2; TRBD2 might be the D (6 bases). The CDR3 length is 15 residues. Trimming removed 7 bases at V and 0 bases at J, with 12 bases between. CDR1 is ENHRY, CDR2 SYGVKD, per germline. As DNA, the CDR3 is TGTGCCATCAAGGAGGGCAACTCGAACACCGGGGAGCTGTTTTTT. This codes for CAIKEGNSNTGELFF.

As to this clonotype: It may be a read error: a sequence one base away is much more abundant. This chain joins TRBV12-3 or TRBV12-4 and TRBJ2-1; D might be TRBD2 (5 bases). The CDR3 extends over 12 amino acids. The CDR3 DNA sequence: TGTGCCAGCCGCGGGTCCTACAATGAGGAGTTCTTC. Translating it yields CASRGSYNEEFF.

This clonotype occurred a few times. J is TRBJ1-3 and V is TRBV12-3 or TRBV12-4; the match to TRBD1 covers 8 bases. There are 15 residues in the CDR3. V lost 3 bases to trimming and J lost 2 bases; unmatched junction nucleotides: 3. The CDR3 nucleotides read TGTGCCAGCAGTTTGAACAGGGGGGCTGGAAACACCATATATTTT. Its protein product is CASSLNRGAGNTIYF.

In its sample, this clonotype was seen a few times. The rearrangement uses TRBV7-9 and TRBJ2-1; unclear D gene. V was clipped by 3 bases and J by 9 bases, with 9 bases between them. The V gene's germline CDR1 is SEHNR and CDR2 FQNEAQ (reference sequence). The CDR3 sequence is 12 residues long. The CDR3 is CASSFVYAEQFF. The CDR3 DNA reads as TGTGCCAGCAGCTTTGTGTACGCTGAGCAGTTCTTC.

Of note for this clonotype: A much larger clone sits a single nucleotide away, making a read error possible. The V call is TRBV2, the J call TRBJ2-7, with a tentative D call TRBD2 (5 bases). CDR1 and CDR2 from the germline V gene are SNHLY and FYNNEI. This CDR3 has 15 residues. V shed 0 bases and J shed 6 bases, with 15 bases lying between them. This CDR3 is CASSEALRGPREQYF. Here the CDR3 DNA reads TGTGCCAGCAGTGAAGCGCTTAGAGGGCCCCGCGAGCAGTACTTC.

This clonotype was counted ten times or more. The chain links TRBV10-3 to TRBJ1-3; D perhaps matches TRBD1 (6 bases). The germline gives CDR1 ENHRY, CDR2 SYGVKD. The V and J ends lost 6 bases and 0 bases respectively, with 9 bases between them. The CDR3 extends over 14 amino acids. CDR3 region: CAISRTASGNTIYF. The CDR3 coding sequence is TGTGCCATCAGCCGGACAGCCTCTGGAAACACCATATATTTT.

This clonotype is categorized as medium-sized. The rearrangement uses TRBV5-1 and TRBJ2-7; a weak D match, TRBD1 (5 bases). Deletions cut 2 bases from V and 0 bases from J, with 6 bases between. There are 13 residues in the CDR3. Germline V gives CDR1 SGHRS, CDR2 YFSETQ. The CDR3 sequence is CASSLGASYEQYF. The CDR3 DNA reads as TGCGCCAGCAGCTTAGGGGCCTCCTACGAGCAGTACTTC.

In this sample, this clonotype is medium-sized (0.01 to 0.1%). Here the CDR3 reads CSASNSNQPQHF. The CDR3 coding sequence is TGCAGTGCTAGTAATAGCAATCAGCCCCAGCATTTT. The chain links TRBV20-1 to TRBJ1-5; D is undetermined. Germline CDR1 reads DFQATT; CDR2 reads SNEGSKA (reference sequence). CDR3 size: 12 residues. V lost 3 bases and J 0 bases, leaving 3 bases between the germline ends.

As for this clonotype: A much larger clone lies a single base off, so this may be a read error. As the CDR3 is not closed by the conserved phenylalanine or tryptophan, this likely results from a read error. The chain combines TRBV28 with TRBJ2-7, with 8 positions matching TRBD1. CDR3 length: 13 amino acids. Per germline, CDR1 MDHEN and CDR2 SYDVKM. The ends lost 7 bases at V and 4 bases at J; junction bases unmatched: 6. The CDR3 region has the DNA TGTGCCAGCATCGCAGGGGGCTTATACGAGCAGTACTTA. It encodes CASIAGGLYEQYL.

This clonotype ranks as medium-sized (0.01 to 0.1%). The chain is built from TRBV24-1 and TRBJ2-7; D may be TRBD1 or TRBD2 (5 bases each). The germline V gene encodes CDR1 KGHDR and CDR2 SFDVKD. The V and J ends lost 3 bases and 5 bases respectively, with 10 bases between them. The CDR3 length is 13 residues. Here the CDR3 DNA reads TGTGCCACCAGTGATGGGACGGTGGACGAGCAGTACTTC. Encoded protein: CATSDGTVDEQYF.

This clonotype was found once. V is TRBV20-1 and J is TRBJ2-5; the D gene could be TRBD1 or TRBD2 (5 bases each). This CDR3 region has 14 residues. V lost 3 bases to trimming and J lost 7 bases, with 18 bases between them. Germline V lookup: CDR1 DFQATT, CDR2 SNEGSKA (reference sequence). The CDR3 DNA reads TGCAGTGCTAGCCTAGCCCCGGGGCTAGTGACCCAGTACTTC. Translation gives CSASLAPGLVTQYF.

The chain combines TRBV20-1 with TRBJ1-1, with a possible D match to TRBD1 (6 bases). The ends were cut back, 5 bases at V and 1 base at J, with 11 bases in the middle. The length of the CDR3 is 13 residues. CDR1 and CDR2 (germline): DFQATT, SNEGSKA (reference sequence). The CDR3 spells CSALDRSNTEAFF. CDR3 nucleotides: TGCAGTGCTCTGGACAGATCGAACACTGAAGCTTTCTTT.

Ten or more counts support this clonotype. The J gene is TRBJ2-2, the V gene TRBV27, with TRBD2 matching over 9 bases. This CDR3 has 16 residues. The V and J ends lost 5 bases and 4 bases, in that order; junction bases with no gene match: 8. In germline, CDR1 is MNHEY, CDR2 SMNVEV (reference sequence). The CDR3 here is CASSKLAGEGTGELFF. CDR3 coding DNA: TGTGCCAGCAGTAAATTAGCGGGAGAGGGCACCGGGGAGCTGTTTTTT.

With regard to this clonotype: A much larger clone differs from this one at a single base, so this may be a read error. The rearrangement links TRBV6-2 or TRBV6-3 to TRBJ2-1; D unclear. In germline, CDR1 is MNHEY, CDR2 SVGEGT. This CDR3 contains 15 residues. This CDR3 is CDSCSLSVVYNEQFF. The DNA for the CDR3 is TGTGACAGCTGTTCGCTGAGCGTGGTCTACAATGAGCAGTTCTTC.